This entry describes one T cell receptor beta chain. What it binds is not known. Some clones are missing from TCRdb's copy, which holds only in-frame ones; the method was immunoSEQ multiplex PCR. The sample lists under 40,000 clones; around nine tenths were seen once. The CDR3 runs to 15 residues. Germline CDR1 and CDR2: SGHVS and FNYEAQ. Trimming left V 5 bases short and J 1 base short, with 12 bases between. The data originate from a study of OX40 agonist ivuxolimab in advanced cancers. Whole-study results and caveats: Among expanded peripheral T cells, antigen specificity went undetermined.

The chain employs TRBV7-6 and TRBJ2-1, with D perhaps matching TRBD1 (6 bases). The receptor was derived from an adult with an advanced solid tumor such as melanoma, head and neck, liver or kidney cancer. Here the sequenced sample was CD4+ or CD8+ T cells sorted from blood, taken in a trial of the OX40 agonist ivuxolimab. The CDR3 DNA reads as TGTGCCAGCAGCCCAGATCAGGGGTCCTACAATGAGCAGTTCTTC. It yields the protein CASSPDQGSYNEQFF.